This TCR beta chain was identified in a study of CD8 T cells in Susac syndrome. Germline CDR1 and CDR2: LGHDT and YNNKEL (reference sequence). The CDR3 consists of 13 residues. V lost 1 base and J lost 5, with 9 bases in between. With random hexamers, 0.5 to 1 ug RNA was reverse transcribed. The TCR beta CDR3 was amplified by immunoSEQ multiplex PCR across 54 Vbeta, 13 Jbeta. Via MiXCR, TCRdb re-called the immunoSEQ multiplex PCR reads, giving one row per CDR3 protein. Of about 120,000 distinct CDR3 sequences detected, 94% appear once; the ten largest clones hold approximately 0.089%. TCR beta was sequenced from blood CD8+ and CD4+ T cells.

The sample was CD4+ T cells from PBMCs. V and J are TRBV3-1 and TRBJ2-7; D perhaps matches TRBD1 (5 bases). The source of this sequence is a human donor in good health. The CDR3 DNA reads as TGTGCCAGCAGCCAAGCAGGGATAGACGAGCAGTACTTC. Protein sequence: CASSQAGIDEQYF.